Following are 15 T cell receptor beta chains from one sample sequenced in a study of long-term antiretroviral therapy in people with HIV. Survey-level immunoSEQ v3.0 assays were run. This table comes from immunoSEQ multiplex PCR, and its TCRdb copy is limited to in-frame clones, with some not included. The sample lists 20,000 to 30,000 clones, approximately 83% seen once, with about 15% in the top ten. Source: unsorted PBMCs, taken approximately 4.1 years after starting antiretroviral therapy. These receptors were obtained from a young man with HIV.

The J gene is TRBJ2-5, the V gene TRBV7-9; a possible D gene is TRBD1 (7 bases). The CDR3 is 15 amino acids. Germline lookup yields CDR1 SEHNR and CDR2 FQNEAQ (reference sequence). Trimming took off 5 bases at V and 5 bases at J, with 18 bases between the two ends. The CDR3 DNA reads as TGTGCCAGCAGCCCGAGGAGGGACAGCGGTGAGACCCAGTACTTC. Translation: CASSPRRDSGETQYF.

This rearrangement joins TRBV15 to TRBJ2-1, with D unclear. The germline CDR1 and CDR2 sequences are LNHNV and YYDKDF (reference sequence). This CDR3 spans 14 amino acids. Trimming took 1 base from V and 5 from J, leaving 9 bases between them. The CDR3 reads CATSRGWRDNEQFF. CDR3 DNA: TGTGCCACCAGCAGAGGTTGGCGCGACAATGAGCAGTTCTTC.

The chain is built from TRBV15 and TRBJ2-1; no definite D call. Trimming stripped 4 bases from V and 0 bases from J, with 4 bases between. The germline CDR1 and CDR2 sequences are LNHNV and YYDKDF (reference sequence). The CDR3 spans 13 residues. CDR3 bases: TGTGCCACCAGCACGGGCTCCTACAATGAGCAGTTCTTC. Translating gives CATSTGSYNEQFF.

The chain joins TRBV6-5 to TRBJ1-4; D call uncertain. Looked up from germline, CDR1 is MNHEY and CDR2 is SVGAGI. CDR3 length: 16 residues. Trimming took off 2 bases at V and 0 bases at J, with 10 bases between the two ends. The CDR3 sequence: CASSYPTDATNEKLFF. DNA of the CDR3: TGTGCCAGCAGTTACCCGACCGATGCAACTAATGAAAAACTGTTTTTT.

The chain uses TRBV19 and TRBJ2-2, with D possibly being TRBD1 (6 bases). The CDR3 has 15 residues. V gave up 5 bases and J gave up 9 bases, with 19 bases separating them. CDR1 LNHDA and CDR2 SQIVND come from the germline V gene (reference sequence). The chain's CDR3 is CASSESGTRPRELFF. CDR3 sequence (DNA): TGTGCCAGTAGTGAGTCCGGGACACGGCCCAGGGAGCTGTTTTTT.

The chain joins TRBV5-5 to TRBJ2-5; TRBD2 might be the D (5 bases). The CDR3 length is 13 residues. Germline V gene lookup returns CDR1 SGHKS and CDR2 YYEKEE (reference sequence). The V end lost 5 bases, the J end lost 4 bases, and 12 bases lay between the germline ends. The chain's CDR3 is CASSDRGRETQYF. In nucleotides, the CDR3 is TGTGCCAGCAGTGACCGAGGGAGAGAGACCCAGTACTTC. The complete variable domain, with remaining parts taken from reference TRBV5-5 and TRBJ2-5, reads DAGVTQSPTHLIKTRGQQVTLRCSPISGHKSVSWYQQVLGQGPQFIFQYYEKEERGRGNFPDRFSARQFPNYSSELNVNALLLGDSALYLCASSDRGRETQYFGPGTRLLVL.

CDR3 loop: CASSLGNLYEQYF. The CDR3 bases are TGTGCCAGCAGCCTCGGGAATCTCTACGAGCAGTACTTC. This sequence joins TRBV9 and TRBJ2-7; possibly TRBD2 for D (5 bases). The CDR3 contains 13 residues. V was cut by 4 bases and J by 3 bases, with 11 bases left in between. Germline lookup yields CDR1 SGDLS and CDR2 YYNGEE. Full variable domain (outside the CDR3, taken from reference TRBV9 and TRBJ2-7): DSGVTQTPKHLITATGQRVTLRCSPRSGDLSVYWYQQSLDQGLQFLIQYYNGEERAKGNILERFSAQQFPDLHSELNLSSLELGDSALYFCASSLGNLYEQYFGPGTRLTVT.

By share, this clone counts as medium-sized. The chain has TRBV7-9 and TRBJ2-2, with a possible D match to TRBD1 (5 bases). With 5 bases removed from V and 0 bases from J, the gap between germline ends came to 10 bases. The CDR3 length is 15 residues. Germline V gene sequence: CDR1 SEHNR, CDR2 FQNEAQ (reference sequence). This CDR3 reads CASSPQASNTGELFF. The CDR3 region has the DNA TGTGCCAGCAGCCCACAGGCTTCGAACACCGGGGAGCTGTTTTTT. Full variable domain (rest looked up from reference TRBV7-9 and TRBJ2-2): DTGVSQNPRHKITKRGQNVTFRCDPISEHNRLYWYRQTLGQGPEFLTYFQNEAQLEKSRLLSDRFSAERPKGSFSTLEIQRTEQGDSAMYLCASSPQASNTGELFFGEGSRLTVL.

J is TRBJ1-2 and V is TRBV10-3, with TRBD1 identical over 7 bases. Germline V gene sequence: CDR1 ENHRY, CDR2 SYGVKD. V gave up 7 bases and J gave up 4 bases; unmatched junction bases: 6. The CDR3 totals 13 residues. The CDR3 loop reads CAITDRATYGYTF. The CDR3 DNA reads as TGTGCCATCACCGACAGGGCTACCTATGGCTACACCTTC.

This clone showed up just a few times. The rearrangement uses TRBV4-1 and TRBJ1-3; 8 nucleotides line up with TRBD1. From germline, CDR1 is MGHRA and CDR2 YSYEKL. With 5 bases clipped from V and 2 bases from J, the junction kept 5 bases outside the gene matches. The CDR3 sequence is 15 residues long. The CDR3 DNA is TGCGCCAGCAGCACAACGACAGGGGCTGGAAACACCATATATTTT. This codes for CASSTTTGAGNTIYF.

The chain recombines TRBV19 with TRBJ1-1, with 8 bases aligning to TRBD1. J was trimmed by 6 bases and V by 10 bases; bases with no gene match: 16. This CDR3 is built from 15 residues. CDR1 is LNHDA and CDR2 is SQIVND in the germline V gene (reference sequence). CDR3: CATSPDPGGVAEAFF. The CDR3 DNA reads as TGTGCCACCTCACCAGACCCAGGGGGCGTCGCTGAAGCTTTCTTT.

This chain links TRBV19 with TRBJ1-5, with D tentatively TRBD1 (5 bases). The CDR3 consists of 14 residues. Germline V gene data show CDR1 as LNHDA and CDR2 as SQIVND (reference sequence). Trimming pared 7 bases from V and 5 bases from J, leaving 15 bases between. CDR3 sequence (DNA): TGTGCCAGTACTATGGGGCAGGGTCATCAGCCCCAGCATTTT. It codes for CASTMGQGHQPQHF.

The gene calls are TRBV7-9 and TRBJ2-1; TRBD1 matches 9 bases. Germline V lookup: CDR1 SEHNR, CDR2 FQNEAQ (reference sequence). Unmatched junction bases numbered 9, after V lost 9 bases and J lost 6 bases. The CDR3 totals 14 residues. CDR3 coding DNA: TGTGCCAGGACGGGACAGGGAGGGTCCAATGAGCAGTTCTTC. Amino acid sequence: CARTGQGGSNEQFF.

The chain employs TRBV2 and TRBJ2-5, with a tentative D call TRBD1 (6 bases). V lost 8 bases to trimming and J lost 7 bases, with 23 bases between them. This CDR3 is 15 amino acids long. Germline CDR1 and CDR2: SNHLY and FYNNEI. CDR3 nucleotide sequence: TGTGCCAGCGGCGACGAGGCCGAGTCCAGGGGGACCCAGTACTTC. It translates to CASGDEAESRGTQYF. Full variable domain (missing parts from reference TRBV2 and TRBJ2-5): EPEVTQTPSHQVTQMGQEVILRCVPISNHLYFYWYRQILGQKVEFLVSFYNNEISEKSEIFDDQFSVERPDGSNFTLKIRSTKLEDSAMYFCASGDEAESRGTQYFGPGTRLLVL.

V usage is TRBV28 and J usage is TRBJ2-7, with 8 bases lining up with TRBD2. The CDR3 runs to 12 residues. Germline V lookup: CDR1 MDHEN, CDR2 SYDVKM. V trimming: 8 bases; J trimming: 12 bases; junction bases outside the gene matches: 12. CDR3: CASGTAGGTPYF. CDR3 bases: TGTGCCAGCGGGACTGCGGGAGGTACCCCGTACTTC.